This T cell receptor (beta chain) was captured by sequencing in a study of T-cell reconstitution after alpha-beta-depleted transplantation in children. Study results and limitations: Reportedly, roughly two months post-transplant, alpha-beta T cells arose from several hundred expanded graft clones.

Using unique molecular identifiers, the investigators prepared the TCRbeta library. TCRdb analysed the PCR reads with MiXCR anew, one entry per CDR3 protein. The data show 250,000 to 300,000 distinct CDR3 sequences, around a tenth seen once. V was trimmed by 0 bases and J by 4 bases, leaving 10 bases between them. This CDR3 has 15 residues. CDR1 is SGHVS and CDR2 is FQNEAQ in the germline V gene. Many counts were recorded for this clonotype. Its specificity is unknown. Specimen: PBMCs, collected before TCRalphabeta/CD19-depleted stem cell transplant. The chain joins TRBV7-8 to TRBJ1-5; TRBD1 is a possible D gene (5 bases). The sequence was collected from a boy in the first two years of life with acute myeloid leukemia, due to receive a stem cell transplant. CDR3 in amino acids: CASSLAPTANQPQHF. The CDR3, as DNA: TGTGCCAGCAGCTTAGCTCCGACAGCTAATCAGCCCCAGCATTTT.